Sequencing of this TCR beta chain was carried out in a study of blood T cell repertoires in COVID-19. Study at large: In each case, the material was cDNA or gDNA derived from T cells, B-cell-depleted T cells, or PBMCs.

This clone was seen just once. Authors' methods: Counts of nucleated cells, estimated from reference gene primer amplification, were obtained. The protocol was immunoSEQ multiplex PCR, while the TCRdb copy is restricted to in-frame clones and leaves out a portion. V and J calls and clone size are as listed in that table; D and trimming were resolved from the DNA. In the table there are about 170,000 clones, approximately 87% of which are singletons. Germline V gives CDR1 LNHDA, CDR2 SQIVND (reference sequence). The CDR3 is 15 residues long. V shed 4 bases, J shed 1 base, and the junction held 4 bases outside the gene matches.

This receptor was obtained from a woman between 45 and 60 years old who had recovered from COVID-19. The sequenced sample consisted of PBMCs or T cells enriched from blood (not recorded which). The J gene is TRBJ2-1, the V gene TRBV19, with 7 bases identical to TRBD1. CDR3 sequence: CASSKWDRSYNEQFF. The DNA for the CDR3 is TGTGCCAGTAGTAAATGGGACAGATCCTACAATGAGCAGTTCTTC.